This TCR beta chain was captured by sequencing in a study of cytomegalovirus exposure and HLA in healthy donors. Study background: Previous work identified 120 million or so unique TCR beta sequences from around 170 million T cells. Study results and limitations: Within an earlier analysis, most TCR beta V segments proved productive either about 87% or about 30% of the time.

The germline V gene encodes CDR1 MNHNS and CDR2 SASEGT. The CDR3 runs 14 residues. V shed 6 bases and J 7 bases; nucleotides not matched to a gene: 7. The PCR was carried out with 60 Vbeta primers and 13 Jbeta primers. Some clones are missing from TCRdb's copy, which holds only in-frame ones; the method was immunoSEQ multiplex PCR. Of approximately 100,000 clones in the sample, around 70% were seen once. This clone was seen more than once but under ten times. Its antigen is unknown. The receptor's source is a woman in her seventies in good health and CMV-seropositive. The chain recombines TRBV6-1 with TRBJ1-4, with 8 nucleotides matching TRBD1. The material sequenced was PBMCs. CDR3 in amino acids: CASRPTGVTEKLFF. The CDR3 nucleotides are TGTGCCAGCAGGCCGACAGGGGTGACTGAAAAACTGTTTTTT.